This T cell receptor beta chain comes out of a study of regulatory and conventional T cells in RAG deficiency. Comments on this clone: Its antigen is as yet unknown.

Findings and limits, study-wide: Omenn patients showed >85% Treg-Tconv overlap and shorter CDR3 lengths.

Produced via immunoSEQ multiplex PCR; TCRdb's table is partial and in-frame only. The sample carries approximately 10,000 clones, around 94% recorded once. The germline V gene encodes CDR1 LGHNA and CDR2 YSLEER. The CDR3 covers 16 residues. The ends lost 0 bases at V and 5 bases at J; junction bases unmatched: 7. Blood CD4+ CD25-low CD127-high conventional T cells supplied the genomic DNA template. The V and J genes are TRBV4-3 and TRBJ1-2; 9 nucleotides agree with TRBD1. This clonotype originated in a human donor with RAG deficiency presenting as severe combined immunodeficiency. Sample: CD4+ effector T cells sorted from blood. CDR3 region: CASSQEAGQGRYGYTF. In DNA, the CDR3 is TGCGCCAGCAGCCAAGAAGCGGGACAGGGTCGTTATGGCTACACCTTC.